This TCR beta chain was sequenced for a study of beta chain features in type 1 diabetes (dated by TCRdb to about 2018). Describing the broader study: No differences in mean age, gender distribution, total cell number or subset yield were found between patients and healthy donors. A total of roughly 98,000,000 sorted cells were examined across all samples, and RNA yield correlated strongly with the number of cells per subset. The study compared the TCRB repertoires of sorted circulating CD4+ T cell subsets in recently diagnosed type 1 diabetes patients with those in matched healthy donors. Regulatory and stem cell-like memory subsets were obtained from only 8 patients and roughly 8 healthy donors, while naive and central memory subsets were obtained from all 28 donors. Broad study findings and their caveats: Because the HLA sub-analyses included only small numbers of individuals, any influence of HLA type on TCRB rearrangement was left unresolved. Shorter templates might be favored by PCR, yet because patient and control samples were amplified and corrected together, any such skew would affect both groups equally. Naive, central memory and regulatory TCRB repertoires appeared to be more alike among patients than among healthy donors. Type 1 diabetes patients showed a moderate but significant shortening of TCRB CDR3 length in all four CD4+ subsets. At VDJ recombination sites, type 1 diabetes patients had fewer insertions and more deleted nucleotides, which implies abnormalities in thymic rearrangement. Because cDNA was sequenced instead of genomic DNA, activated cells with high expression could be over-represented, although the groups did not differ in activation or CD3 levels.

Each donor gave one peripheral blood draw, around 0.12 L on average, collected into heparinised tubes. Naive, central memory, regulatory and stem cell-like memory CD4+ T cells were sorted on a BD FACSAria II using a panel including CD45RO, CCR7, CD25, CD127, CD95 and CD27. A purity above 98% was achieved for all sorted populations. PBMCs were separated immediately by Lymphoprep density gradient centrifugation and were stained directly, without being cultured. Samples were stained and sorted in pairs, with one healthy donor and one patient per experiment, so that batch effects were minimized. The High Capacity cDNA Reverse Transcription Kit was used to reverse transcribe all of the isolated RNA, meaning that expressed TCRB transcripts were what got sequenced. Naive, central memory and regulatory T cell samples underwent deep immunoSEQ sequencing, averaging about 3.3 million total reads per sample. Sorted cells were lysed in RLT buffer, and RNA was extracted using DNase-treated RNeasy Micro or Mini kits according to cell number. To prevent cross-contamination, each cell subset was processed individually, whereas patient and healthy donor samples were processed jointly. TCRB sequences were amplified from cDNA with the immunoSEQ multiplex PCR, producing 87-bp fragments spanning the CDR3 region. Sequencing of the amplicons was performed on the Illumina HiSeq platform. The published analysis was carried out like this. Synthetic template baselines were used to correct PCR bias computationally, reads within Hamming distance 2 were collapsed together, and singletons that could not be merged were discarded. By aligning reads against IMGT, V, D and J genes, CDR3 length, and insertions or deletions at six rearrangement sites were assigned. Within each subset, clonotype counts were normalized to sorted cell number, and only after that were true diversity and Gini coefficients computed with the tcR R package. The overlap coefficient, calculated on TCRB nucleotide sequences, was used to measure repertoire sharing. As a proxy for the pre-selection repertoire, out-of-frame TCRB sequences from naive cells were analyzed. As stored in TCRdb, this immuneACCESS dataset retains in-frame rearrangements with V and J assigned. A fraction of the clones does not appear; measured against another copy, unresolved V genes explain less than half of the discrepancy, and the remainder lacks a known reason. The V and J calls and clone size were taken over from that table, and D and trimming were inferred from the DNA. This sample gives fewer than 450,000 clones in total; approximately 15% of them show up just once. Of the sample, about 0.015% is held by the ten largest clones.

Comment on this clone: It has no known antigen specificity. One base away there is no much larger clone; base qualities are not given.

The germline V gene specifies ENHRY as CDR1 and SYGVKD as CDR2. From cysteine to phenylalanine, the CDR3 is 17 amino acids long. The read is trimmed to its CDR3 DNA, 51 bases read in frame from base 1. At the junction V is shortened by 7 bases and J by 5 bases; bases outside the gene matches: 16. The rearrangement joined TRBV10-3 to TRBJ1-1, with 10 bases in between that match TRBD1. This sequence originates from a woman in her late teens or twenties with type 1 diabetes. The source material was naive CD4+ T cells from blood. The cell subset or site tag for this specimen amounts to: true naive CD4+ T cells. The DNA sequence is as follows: TGTGCCATCACTGCCGGGACAGGGGCTATAGGGGGGACTGAAGCTTTCTTT. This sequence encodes CAITAGTGAIGGTEAFF.